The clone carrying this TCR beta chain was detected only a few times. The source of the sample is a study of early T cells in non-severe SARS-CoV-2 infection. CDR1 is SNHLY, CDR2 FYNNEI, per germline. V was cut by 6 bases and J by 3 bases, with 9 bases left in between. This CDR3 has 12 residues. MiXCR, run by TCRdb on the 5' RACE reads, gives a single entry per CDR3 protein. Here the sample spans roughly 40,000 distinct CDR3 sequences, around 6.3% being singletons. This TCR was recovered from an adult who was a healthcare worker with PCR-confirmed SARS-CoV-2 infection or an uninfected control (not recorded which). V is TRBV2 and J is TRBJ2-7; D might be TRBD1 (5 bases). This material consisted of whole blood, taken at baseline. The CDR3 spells CASRDDSYEQYF. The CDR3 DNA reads TGTGCCAGCAGGGACGACAGCTACGAGCAGTACTTC. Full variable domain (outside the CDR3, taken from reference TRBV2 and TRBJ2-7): EPEVTQTPSHQVTQMGQEVILRCVPISNHLYFYWYRQILGQKVEFLVSFYNNEISEKSEIFDDQFSVERPDGSNFTLKIRSTKLEDSAMYFCASRDDSYEQYFGPGTRLTVT.